This is a list of T cell receptor beta chains from one sample in a study of identical twins. TCRdb re-called the 5' RACE reads through MiXCR, storing one row per CDR3 protein. The profile shows some 690,000 distinct CDR3 sequences, around 20% of them singletons. Separately, the same data were catalogued under a study of T cells expressing NK-cell markers.

What was sequenced was PBMCs. These receptors originate from a woman younger than 35 in good health. The CDR3 runs from the conserved cysteine through the conserved F or W. Each record gives: V gene, D gene, clone size, J gene, CDR3 DNA, CDR3 protein. The D gene is left open where the match is weak. Size tells how often a clone was seen (once, few, many) or the class of an expanded clone, and some rows leave it out.

TRBV20-1	TRBD2	few	TRBJ2-7	TGCAGTGCTAGCTCGGGACTAGCTCGCTACGAGCAGTACTTC	CSASSGLARYEQYF
TRBV9	NA	NA	TRBJ2-1	TGTGCCAGCAGCGTAGGTATAGGAGGGAAGCAGTTCTTC	CASSVGIGGKQFF
TRBV6-5	NA	NA	TRBJ2-7	TGTGCCAGCAGTACCATCAGGGGCGAGCAGTACTTC	CASSTIRGEQYF
TRBV7-2	TRBD2	many	TRBJ2-7	TGTGCCAGCAGCTTAGGCCGACTAGCTTACGAGCAGTACTTC	CASSLGRLAYEQYF
TRBV19	TRBD1	NA	TRBJ2-3	TGTGCCAGTAGTTCTATCGCAGGTGGGACAGCCCAATTCACAGATACGCAGTATTTT	CASSSIAGGTAQFTDTQYF
TRBV5-1	NA	NA	TRBJ2-3	TGCGCCAGCAGCTTGGAAGGGGGGGGGAGCACAGATACGCAGTATTTT	CASSLEGGGSTDTQYF
TRBV5-1	TRBD2	NA	TRBJ2-1	TGCGCCAGCAGTGGACTAGCGGGGGGCAGCTATGAGCAGTTCTTC	CASSGLAGGSYEQFF
TRBV20-1	NA	few	TRBJ2-7	TGCAGTGCTAGACCATCGACAGGCGGCGGCGAGCAGTACTTC	CSARPSTGGGEQYF
TRBV20-1	NA	NA	TRBJ2-3	TGCAGTGCTGACTACGGGAGTGCAGATACGCAGTATTTT	CSADYGSADTQYF
TRBV6-1	NA	NA	TRBJ1-4	TGTGCCAGCCGACGGACCCGACGGGAAGAAAAACTGTTTTTT	CASRRTRREEKLFF
TRBV7-8	NA	few	TRBJ1-1	TGTGCCAGCAGACGTGGAGCCGCGGGCGACCGTGAAGCTTTCTTT	CASRRGAAGDREAFF
TRBV5-1	NA	NA	TRBJ2-5	TGCGCCAGCAGCTTGGTTAACAACGAAGAGACCCAGTACTTC	CASSLVNNEETQYF
TRBV6-1	NA	NA	TRBJ2-7	TGTGCCAGCAGCCTCATTCCAACCGACGAGCAGTACTTC	CASSLIPTDEQYF
TRBV20-1	NA	many	TRBJ1-2	TGCAGCGTTGGACAGATATATGGCTACACCTTC	CSVGQIYGYTF
TRBV7-2	TRBD1	NA	TRBJ2-7	TGTGCCAGCAGCCCCCAGGGACAGGTCTCCTACGAGCAGTACTTC	CASSPQGQVSYEQYF
TRBV6-1	NA	many	TRBJ2-2	TGTGCCAGCAAGCCGGTGGGGAACACCGGGGAGCTGTTTTTT	CASKPVGNTGELFF
TRBV15	NA	few	TRBJ2-7	TGTGCCACCAGCAGAATGTCGACAGCTTCCTACGAGCAGTACTTC	CATSRMSTASYEQYF
TRBV13	TRBD1	many	TRBJ2-1	TGTGCCAGCAGCTGGACGGGACAGGGGACTGAGCAGTTCTTC	CASSWTGQGTEQFF
TRBV2	NA	few	TRBJ2-3	TGTGCCAGCAGTGAAGCCGTGAGGAGCACAGATACGCAGTATTTT	CASSEAVRSTDTQYF
TRBV12-3/TRBV12-4	NA	NA	TRBJ1-4	TGTGCCAGCAGTTTCGGGGGACGGAATAATGAAAAACTGTTTTTT	CASSFGGRNNEKLFF
TRBV20-1	TRBD1	few	TRBJ1-1	TGCAGTGCTAGTTCGTCCACAGGGGTTGAAGCTTTCTTT	CSASSSTGVEAFF
TRBV12-3/TRBV12-4	NA	few	TRBJ1-2	TGTGCCAGCAGGCGGGACGGCCCCGGGGGCTACACCTTC	CASRRDGPGGYTF
TRBV12-3/TRBV12-4	NA	NA	TRBJ2-3	TGTGCCAGCAGCCCGGCTATGGTCAGCACAGATACGCAGTATTTT	CASSPAMVSTDTQYF
TRBV20-1	TRBD1	NA	TRBJ2-3	TGCAGTGCTAGGAGGGGGGACAGGTTATTCACAGATACGCAGTATTTT	CSARRGDRLFTDTQYF
TRBV7-2	TRBD1	few	TRBJ2-1	TGTGCCAGCAGCGAGGAGGGACAGGGGTTTAATGAGCAGTTCTTC	CASSEEGQGFNEQFF
TRBV20-1	NA	few	TRBJ2-7	TGCAGTGCTAGAAATCTAACGTTCGGGTGGGTTGGGAAGTACTTC	CSARNLTFGWVGKYF
TRBV20-1	NA	NA	TRBJ2-3	TGCAGTGCTAGAGATCTCAGGGGCGCAGATACGCAGTATTTT	CSARDLRGADTQYF
TRBV20-1	NA	few	TRBJ2-1	TGCAGTGCTAGAGAGGCAAACTACAATGAGCAGTTCTTC	CSAREANYNEQFF
TRBV11-2	NA	NA	TRBJ1-1	TGTGCCAGCAGCCCACAGGGATACACTGAAGCTTTCTTT	CASSPQGYTEAFF
TRBV2	NA	few	TRBJ2-3	TGTGCCAGCAGTACTGGGGGGACTAGCACAGATACGCAGTATTTT	CASSTGGTSTDTQYF
TRBV25-1	TRBD1	many	TRBJ2-5	TGTGCCAGCAGTGAAGGGGGACAGGGAGAGACCCAGTACTTC	CASSEGGQGETQYF
TRBV5-1	NA	many	TRBJ2-5	TGCGCCAGCAGCATGAGAGAGACCCAGTACTTC	CASSMRETQYF
TRBV6-1	TRBD2	NA	TRBJ2-5	TGTGCCAGCAGCCCCGGGAGCGGGGGATATCAAGAGACCCAGTACTTC	CASSPGSGGYQETQYF
TRBV7-6	TRBD2	few	TRBJ2-3	TGTGCCAGCAGCTTAGCGTTCGGCGGGAGGGTATCAGATACGCAGTATTTT	CASSLAFGGRVSDTQYF
TRBV20-1	NA	NA	TRBJ2-7	TGCAGTGCCGGGACACCCTCACCTTACTACGAGCAGTACTTC	CSAGTPSPYYEQYF
TRBV6-1	TRBD1	NA	TRBJ2-7	TGTGCCACCGGACAGGGGCTCTCCTACGAGCAGTACTTC	CATGQGLSYEQYF